Sequencing of this T cell receptor (beta chain) was carried out in a study of cytomegalovirus exposure and HLA in healthy donors (dated by TCRdb to 2017 to 2019). The study in broad terms: An earlier analysis of approximately 590 of the donors reported about 250 Gb of sequence data and 117 million unique TCR beta sequences from some 180 million T cells. Roughly 300 gigabases of sequencing data and tens of millions of unique TCR sequences made up an early release that covered under 750 HLA-typed donors. The genetic ancestry cluster associated with self-reported Caucasian donors included 81% of the 398 genotyped donors. The study aimed to test whether cataloging public T cell receptors could reveal signatures of past pathogen exposure. Using immunosequencing, the study profiled T cell repertoires from fewer than 700 subjects and related those repertoires to cytomegalovirus serostatus. In addition to the first cohort of roughly 670 subjects, a separate validation cohort of 130 or so different subjects was used. To predict cytomegalovirus infection status, the study brought together high-throughput TCR immunosequencing, statistical association of individual TCRs with disease status, and machine learning. In a later analysis, previously published TCR beta repertoires from 550 to 750 donors were re-analyzed and high-resolution HLA genotyping was added so that TCR occurrence patterns could be studied. In the later analysis, no new phenotypic data were used to find candidate immune exposures; instead, reliance was placed on TCR beta sequences and their occurrence across donors. An earlier analysis of some 500 of the donors used high-throughput TCR beta sequencing to judge whether each TCR beta V gene segment behaved as functional or pseudogenic. Donor age, sex, ethnicity and CMV serostatus were compiled alongside the repertoire data. A later genetic analysis used genome-wide SNP genotypes for about three fifths of the roughly 700 donors, treating that subset as a discovery cohort. All discovery cohort repertoires had been generated on a single sequencing platform. Class I and class II HLA loci were covered by the typing at four-digit resolution. Typing coverage differed by locus: A, B, C, DRB1 and DQB1 were typed in roughly 620-630 donors, DQA1 in about 510, DPA1 in over 600, and DPB1 in just under 490. Roughly 5 DR-DQ haplotypes were handled as single units for association and clustering because linkage in the cohort was strong. Among 398 genotyped donors of the cohort, an average of about 240,000 unique TCR beta nucleotide sequences were sequenced per donor, around a sixth of them non-productive. The paper's findings and limits, for the study overall: Compared with equally common non-associated chains, HLA-associated TCR beta chains in a later analysis were more clonally expanded and had lower generation probabilities. Some 15 rarely observed V segments, including chromosome 9 orphons, were excluded from the earlier analysis of approximately 500 of the donors because counts were too low. The study gave a list of roughly 150 TCR beta chains associated with cytomegalovirus. An earlier analysis of around 540 of the donors showed that most TCR beta V segments appeared in productive rearrangements either about 87% or about 30% of the time, which broadly matched IMGT annotations. While some public TCRs were present in many individuals, most TCR sequences turned up only very rarely across donors. CMV serostatus was the only immune exposure information available for the cohort. A later genetic analysis reported fewer N-insertions in productive TCRs among donors in an Asian-associated ancestry cluster than the roughly 650-donor mean. In a later analysis, TCR association rates were found to vary across HLA loci, with the most associated TCRs seen for DRB1 alleles and the fewest for HLA-C alleles. According to a later analysis, parvovirus B19, influenza, CMV and Epstein-Barr virus appeared linked to several top co-occurrence clusters. When HLA alleles, especially DR and DQ, strongly co-occurred, TCR associations were difficult to assign to individual alleles. A further reported finding was that TCR beta sequences accurately predicted the HLA-A and HLA-B alleles for most subjects in the first cohort. The authors suggested that the approach could potentially be extended to other disease states and immunological phenotypes. In both the original and validation cohorts, the classifier was reported to diagnose cytomegalovirus status with high specificity and sensitivity. The cohort was sequenced for TCR beta chains only, and without alpha or paired-chain data the features that could be detected were limited. Linkage disequilibrium might explain the correlated functional status among segregating V segments, but an unknown experimental factor could not be ruled out. The sequencing pipeline was judged likely to have produced a cluster of highly shared sequence variants as a technical artifact. In vitro tests confirmed that a few of the cytomegalovirus-associated TCR beta chains recognize cytomegalovirus antigens. A later genetic analysis associated a missense DCLRE1C variant with V-gene and J-gene trimming of TCR beta chains, and an independent cohort replicated the association. Some IMGT-functional V segments, including TRBV6-2 and TRBV6-3, could not be told apart with the 87-base-pair reads, so those segments were excluded. Most CMV-associated TCR beta chains appeared to be HLA-restricted in a later analysis, and the HLA associations seemed to be driven largely by CMV exposure. HLA typing was unavailable for some donors at each locus, so association tests used only the typed subset. Sequencing depth was assumed to be roughly uniform across donors in the presence/absence analyses, though that assumption may not hold. In a later analysis, 15,000 to 20,000 TCR beta sequences were associated with specific HLA alleles at a false discovery rate of 0.05.

Library construction relied on the immunoSEQ multiplex PCR assay. A mixture of 60 forward primers for TCR Vbeta segments and 13 reverse primers for TCR Jbeta segments was used in the multiplex PCR. Amplification of the CDR3 region of rearranged TCR beta genes was performed with a multiplex PCR assay on genomic DNA. The amplified TCR beta libraries were sequenced on the Illumina HiSeq System as 87-base-pair reads. The published analysis was carried out like this. Across the roughly 640 repertoires, a later analysis counted around 80 million unique TCR beta chains, around 11 million of which were shared by at least two donors. To remove PCR and sequencing errors, raw reads were error-corrected and collapsed into unique sequences using a nearest-neighbor algorithm that merged closely related sequences. To assign V, D and J gene segments, CDR3 sequences were aligned to IMGT reference sequences. For a sequence to be retained, a match of at least six nucleotides was required to both a V gene segment and a J gene segment. A rearrangement counted as productive if the CDR3 had no stop codons and remained in frame with V and J, and every other rearrangement counted as non-productive. CDR3 was defined by IMGT convention, running from the second conserved V-encoded cysteine to the conserved J-encoded phenylalanine. Sequences without an unambiguous match to a single V gene segment were excluded from the earlier analysis of about 600 of the donors. An earlier analysis of about 590 of the donors classified V segments as functional when productive rearrangements were above 56.7% and as segregating when the standard deviation between donors was above 5%. To diagnose cytomegalovirus status from the catalog of TCR beta chain sequences, a statistical classification framework was built. V and J gene assignment, in a later analysis, came from comparing TCR nucleotide sequences with IMGT/GENE-DB human TR gene sequences. The TCRdist pipeline was used in a later analysis to assign CDR3 sequences and most-parsimonious VDJ recombination scenarios. In a later analysis, each TCR beta chain was defined by its CDR3 amino acid sequence together with its V-gene family, and reads without a unique V-gene family were excluded. In a later analysis, nearly 600 highly shared, low-generation-probability nucleotide sequences were removed to address suspected cross-contamination and a sequencing artifact. A later analysis calculated a clonal expansion index for each public chain from normalized within-repertoire ranks of inferred template counts. In a later analysis, generation probabilities were computed with a VDJ recombination model fitted to out-of-frame rearrangements, and the resulting probabilities were checked against IGoR. A later analysis scored TCR-TCR, TCR-HLA and TCR-CMV co-occurrence with hypergeometric tests, applying a repertoire-size bias correction to TCR pairs. A later analysis estimated false discovery rates by permuting HLA or CMV assignments 20 times. A later analysis grouped co-occurring TCRs with DBSCAN, adding TCRdist sequence similarity when clustering within HLA-allele-positive subsets. Repertoires with fewer than 30,000 or more than 120,000 public chains, plus five repertoires with anomalous nucleotide sharing, were excluded from co-occurrence clustering. Here the immuneACCESS table is served through TCRdb, limited to in-frame sequences with V and J called. Missing clones are a known gap in these copies; in checked studies unresolved V genes cover under half, and the rest lacks a known reason. V and J calls and clone size are as listed in that table; D and trimming were resolved from the DNA. A total of tens of thousands of clones appear in this sample, over 75% of them only once. The ten largest clones represent around 4.4% of the sample.

V is pared back by 3 bases and J by 4 bases, with 9 bases lying between the germline termini. The CDR3 spans 14 residues, from the cysteine through the phenylalanine. Left in the record is the CDR3 DNA by itself, 42 bases read in frame from the first base. CDR1 and CDR2, looked up from the germline V gene, are SNHLY and FYNNEI. The cohort comprised approximately 700 healthy bone marrow donors. At the time of sampling, all cohort members were nominally healthy, though unrecorded immune exposures were likely present. The donor was CMV seropositive and belonged to the group of 250 to 300 seropositive cohort members. A peripheral blood sample was collected from each donor, and TCR beta sequencing was performed on peripheral blood mononuclear cells. Genomic DNA extraction from the blood cell samples was performed with the Qiagen DNeasy Blood Extraction Kit. A note on this clone: Its binding antigen is unknown. No base-level quality is on record; no much larger clone is a single base apart.

This receptor chain uses TRBV2 and TRBJ1-4; the D region possibly corresponds to TRBD1 (5 bases align). This clonotype originated in a male donor in good health and CMV-seropositive. The specimen was PBMCs. The DNA sequence is TGTGCCAGCAGTGACGGGGGGAGTAATGAAAAACTGTTTTTT. It translates to CASSDGGSNEKLFF.